Following are 13 T cell receptor beta chains from one sample sequenced in a study of blood T cell repertoires in COVID-19. Generated by immunoSEQ multiplex PCR, the TCRdb table keeps only in-frame clones and is missing some. Here the sample spans approximately 140,000 clones, approximately 87% being singletons. The sample was peripheral blood. All receptors come from a woman aged 40 to 50 with acute or convalescent COVID-19.

This chain connects TRBV30 to TRBJ1-5, with D possibly TRBD1 on 5 matching bases. Trimming removed 0 bases at V and 4 bases at J, with 10 bases between. The CDR3 runs 14 residues. The germline V gene has CDR1 GTSNPN and CDR2 SVGIG (reference sequence). The CDR3 region has the DNA TGTGCCTGGAGTGTCACGGGACTGAATCAGCCCCAGCATTTT. Amino acids: CAWSVTGLNQPQHF.

The CDR3 loop reads CASSNLAGGPETQYF. The CDR3 DNA sequence: TGTGCCAGCAGTAATTTAGCGGGAGGGCCGGAGACCCAGTACTTC. This chain connects TRBV6-2 or TRBV6-3 to TRBJ2-5; 11 nucleotides match TRBD2. This CDR3 has 15 amino acids. Germline lookup yields CDR1 MNHEY and CDR2 SVGEGT. Trimming at V came to 5 bases and at J to 5 bases, leaving 7 bases not matched to a gene.

This clone was recorded only once. This chain uses TRBV29-1 with TRBJ2-7; 8 nucleotides line up with TRBD1. In germline, CDR1 is SQVTM, CDR2 ANQGSEA. J was trimmed by 3 bases and V by 4 bases; bases with no gene match: 5. The CDR3 totals 13 residues. CDR3 in DNA: TGCAGCGTTGGCCAGGGGGCTTTCTACGAGCAGTACTTC. Its translation: CSVGQGAFYEQYF.

In this sample, this clone turned up a few times. The chain employs TRBV7-2 and TRBJ2-3; 10 bases are a match to TRBD2. The V and J ends lost 6 bases and 3 bases, in that order; junction bases with no gene match: 3. Germline values: CDR1 SGHTA, CDR2 FQGNSA. The CDR3 spans 14 residues. The CDR3 DNA reads as TGTGCCAGCAGGGAGACTAGCGGGACAGATACGCAGTATTTT. It is translated as CASRETSGTDTQYF.

About this clone itself: The germline gene is not matched at one end of the junction; a read error may be the cause. The chain joins TRBV2 to TRBJ2-7, with 11 bases matching TRBD2. The CDR3 covers 14 residues. CDR1 and CDR2 (germline): SNHLY, FYNNEI. The DNA of the CDR3 is TGTGCCAGCAAAACTAGCGGGAGCTCCTACGAGCAGTGCTTC. Translation: CASKTSGSSYEQCF.

In its sample, this clone was seen once. The chain combines TRBV27 with TRBJ1-6; 10 bases are a match to TRBD1. V lost 4 bases and J lost 9; bases outside the gene matches: 6. The CDR3 has 15 amino acids. The germline gives CDR1 MNHEY, CDR2 SMNVEV (reference sequence). DNA of the CDR3: TGTGCCAGCAGTTCGGGGACAGGGGTCGGTTCACCCCTCCACTTT. The encoded protein is CASSSGTGVGSPLHF.

The chain is built from TRBV19 and TRBJ2-7; a possible D gene is TRBD2 (6 bases). The germline V gene has CDR1 LNHDA and CDR2 SQIVND (reference sequence). Between the trimmed V and J ends, which lost 1 base and 0 bases, there was a span of 10 bases. CDR3 size: 15 residues. The CDR3 DNA follows: TGTGCCAGTAGTATAGGGCAGGGAGGCTCCTACGAGCAGTACTTC. It is translated as CASSIGQGGSYEQYF.

J is TRBJ2-5 and V is TRBV19, with TRBD2 matching over 9 bases. This CDR3 has 15 amino acids. V trimming: 6 bases; J trimming: 5 bases; junction bases outside the gene matches: 10. CDR1 is LNHDA and CDR2 is SQIVND in the germline V gene (reference sequence). CDR3: CASSTTGTSLETQYF. In DNA form, the CDR3 reads TGTGCCAGTAGCACGACCGGGACTAGCTTGGAGACCCAGTACTTC.

The chain carries TRBV4-3 and TRBJ1-1; D not certain. Trimming stripped 0 bases from V and 0 bases from J, with 5 bases between. Per germline, CDR1 LGHNA and CDR2 YSLEER. The CDR3 length is 14 residues. Here the CDR3 reads CASSQDPVNTEAFF. The CDR3 DNA is TGCGCCAGCAGCCAAGACCCAGTGAACACTGAAGCTTTCTTT.

V usage is TRBV7-8 and J usage is TRBJ1-4; D might be TRBD1 (6 bases). This CDR3 is 15 amino acids long. With 5 bases removed from V and 6 bases from J, the gap between germline ends came to 16 bases. The germline gives CDR1 SGHVS, CDR2 FQNEAQ. This CDR3 reads CASSHNRDPYEKLFF. The DNA for the CDR3 is TGTGCCAGCAGCCATAACAGGGACCCTTATGAAAAACTGTTTTTT.

This clone was picked up one time. This sequence joins TRBV3-1 (or the pseudogene TRBV3-2) and TRBJ2-3; D unclear. This CDR3 has 17 amino acids. V lost 1 base and J lost 2, with 16 bases in between. The V gene's germline CDR1 is LGHDT and CDR2 YNNKEL (reference sequence). The CDR3 sequence: CASSQGAANLDTDTQYF. The CDR3 DNA follows: TGTGCCAGCAGCCAAGGTGCTGCGAATCTCGACACAGATACGCAGTATTTT.

The chain links TRBV23-1 to TRBJ2-1; D is perhaps TRBD1 (5 bases). TRBV23-1 is an ORF, with its function uncertain. The CDR3 is 13 residues long. V was clipped by 9 bases and J by 3 bases, with 12 bases between them. The CDR3 loop is CARADSNYNEQFF. DNA for the CDR3: TGCGCCAGGGCTGACAGTAACTACAATGAGCAGTTCTTC.

The chain carries TRBV3-1 (or the pseudogene TRBV3-2) and TRBJ1-1; D may be TRBD1 (5 bases). The CDR3 sequence is 11 residues long. The V gene lost 8 bases and the J gene lost 6 bases, with 10 bases spanning the gap. Germline V lookup: CDR1 LGHDT, CDR2 YNNKEL (reference sequence). Here the CDR3 reads CASRRGPEAFF. CDR3 coding DNA: TGTGCCAGCCGGAGGGGTCCTGAAGCTTTCTTT.